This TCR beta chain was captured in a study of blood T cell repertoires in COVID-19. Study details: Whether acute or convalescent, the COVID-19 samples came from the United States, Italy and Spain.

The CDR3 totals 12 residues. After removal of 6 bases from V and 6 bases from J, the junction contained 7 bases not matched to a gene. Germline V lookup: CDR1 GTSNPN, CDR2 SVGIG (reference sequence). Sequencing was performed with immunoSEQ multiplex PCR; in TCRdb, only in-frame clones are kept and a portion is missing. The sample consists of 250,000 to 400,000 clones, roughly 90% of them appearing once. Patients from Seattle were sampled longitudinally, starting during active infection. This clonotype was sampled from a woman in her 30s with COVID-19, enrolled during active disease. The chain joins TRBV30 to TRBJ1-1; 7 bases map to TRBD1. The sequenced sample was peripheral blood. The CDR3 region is CACLGQRPEAFF. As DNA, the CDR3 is TGTGCCTGCTTGGGACAGCGGCCTGAAGCTTTCTTT.